Shown below are 20 T cell receptor beta chains from a single sample sequenced in a study of blood T cells in healthy people across ages. Through a sample-barcoded 5' primer and a J-beta primer mix, a second PCR was run for about 6 to 11 cycles. A single record per CDR3 protein comes from TCRdb applying MiXCR to the 5' RACE reads. The table shows 1.8 million or so distinct CDR3 sequences, with approximately 39% occurring only once. Sequencing was performed on blood. These receptor sequences come from a human donor in good health.

The table lists this clonotype with a few counts. The genes are TRBV12-3 or TRBV12-4 and TRBJ1-2; D is perhaps TRBD1 (6 bases). V was clipped by 0 bases and J by 6 bases, with 14 bases between them. CDR3 length: 15 residues. The CDR3 DNA follows: TGTGCCAGCAGTTTAGCCCTGAAGGCAGGGGATGGCTACACCTTC. Its translation: CASSLALKAGDGYTF.

This chain uses TRBV29-1 with TRBJ2-5; tentatively, D is TRBD1 (6 bases). Looked up from germline, CDR1 is SQVTM and CDR2 is ANQGSEA. This CDR3 comprises 12 residues. With 4 bases removed from V and 3 bases from J, the gap between germline ends came to 9 bases. CDR3 in amino acids: CSVVPGEETQYF. The DNA for the CDR3 is TGCAGCGTTGTCCCAGGGGAAGAGACCCAGTACTTC.

This clonotype was detected only a few times. V is TRBV28 and J is TRBJ2-7; a weak D match, TRBD1 (7 bases). CDR1 and CDR2 (germline): MDHEN, SYDVKM. V was shortened by 7 bases and J by 8 bases, with 24 bases between the two germline ends. CDR3 length: 15 residues. The chain's CDR3 is CASISSQGLGGKQYF. The DNA of the CDR3 is TGTGCCAGCATCTCCTCACAGGGGTTGGGGGGAAAGCAGTACTTC.

The chain couples TRBV14 to TRBJ2-4; D uncertain. The better agreement between TRBJ2-7 and the DNA end casts doubt on the J call. Germline CDR1 is SGHDN and CDR2 is FVKESK. The CDR3 consists of 13 residues. The CDR3 DNA reads TGTGCCAGCAGCCGGGTAGCCACCTACGAGCAGTACTTC. Encoded protein: CASSRVATYEQYF.

V and J are TRBV20-1 and TRBJ2-7; 10 bases match TRBD2. Trimming cost V 3 bases and J 3 bases; bases outside gene matches: 5. The V gene's germline CDR1 is DFQATT and CDR2 SNEGSKA (reference sequence). The CDR3 consists of 14 residues. The chain's CDR3 is CSARAGTSVYEQYF. The CDR3 nucleotides read TGCAGTGCTAGGGCCGGGACTAGCGTCTACGAGCAGTACTTC.

The chain joins TRBV27 to TRBJ1-1, with D possibly being TRBD1 (5 bases). Per germline, CDR1 MNHEY and CDR2 SMNVEV (reference sequence). This CDR3 has 14 residues. Trimming took off 6 bases at V and 5 bases at J, with 16 bases between the two ends. CDR3 in amino acids: CASSLGRRTTEAFF. CDR3 coding DNA: TGTGCCAGCAGCCTTGGGCGGAGGACAACTGAAGCTTTCTTT.

The chain uses TRBV19 and TRBJ2-1; no firm D call. The V gene lost 4 bases and the J gene lost 7 bases, with 11 bases spanning the gap. The CDR3 length is 13 residues. Germline CDR1 is LNHDA and CDR2 is SQIVND (reference sequence). The CDR3 here is CASSTRFGNEQFF. The CDR3 DNA sequence: TGTGCCAGTAGTACGAGATTTGGGAATGAGCAGTTCTTC.

This rearrangement joins TRBV29-1 to TRBJ2-5; possibly TRBD1 or TRBD2 for D (7 bases each). Trimming shortened V by 7 bases and J by 1 base, and 22 bases separated the two germline ends. Germline V gene lookup returns CDR1 SQVTM and CDR2 ANQGSEA. This CDR3 comprises 16 residues. CDR3 in amino acids: CSGEGKQGNGQETQYF. CDR3 DNA sequence: TGCAGCGGGGAGGGGAAACAGGGGAATGGCCAAGAGACCCAGTACTTC.

The V and J genes are TRBV10-3 and TRBJ1-2, with 8 bases that match TRBD1. The CDR3 runs 16 residues. V was pared by 3 bases and J by 4 bases, with 10 bases of the junction left unmatched. Germline CDR1 and CDR2: ENHRY and SYGVKD. CDR3 sequence reads: CAISEFRGRSTYGYTF. CDR3 in DNA: TGTGCCATCAGTGAATTCAGGGGGCGGTCTACCTATGGCTACACCTTC.

The J gene is TRBJ2-7, the V gene TRBV6-2 or TRBV6-3, with 12 bases that match TRBD2. Germline assignment: CDR1 MNHEY and CDR2 SVGEGT. The CDR3 consists of 14 residues. DNA of the CDR3: TGTACCATCACACTAGCGGGGGGCTCTCACGAGCAGTACTTC. This codes for CTITLAGGSHEQYF.

This clonotype was found a few times. The chain is built from TRBV29-1 and TRBJ2-5; TRBD2 agrees at 8 bases. Looked up from germline, CDR1 is SQVTM and CDR2 is ANQGSEA. V was pared by 4 bases and J by 4 bases, with 5 bases of the junction left unmatched. The length of the CDR3 is 13 residues. The CDR3 spells CSVARGGGETQYF. CDR3 DNA: TGCAGCGTTGCTCGGGGGGGCGGAGAGACCCAGTACTTC.

This clonotype appeared a few times. The rearrangement links TRBV24-1 to TRBJ2-1, with TRBD2 matching 7 bases. V shed 1 base, J shed 8 bases, and the junction held 7 bases outside the gene matches. CDR1 and CDR2 from the germline V gene are KGHDR and SFDVKD. The length of the CDR3 is 15 residues. In nucleotides, the CDR3 is TGTGCCACCAGTGATTTAACTAGCGCTTCGGATGAGCAGTTCTTC. It yields the protein CATSDLTSASDEQFF.

This clonotype has just a few counts. The chain carries TRBV6-2 or TRBV6-3 and TRBJ2-6, with 8 bases matching TRBD2. V dropped 5 bases and J dropped 2; count of bases not matched to a gene: 14. This CDR3 has 19 residues. CDR1 is MNHEY, CDR2 SVGEGT, per germline. CDR3 nucleotides: TGTGCCAGCAGTCACCGTTTAATAGCGGGGTTTCCTGGGGCCAACGTCCTGACTTTC. Protein sequence: CASSHRLIAGFPGANVLTF.

This clonotype was observed a few times. The chain recombines TRBV5-5 with TRBJ2-5, with D uncertain. The DNA end is more similar to TRBJ2-7, so the J call may be wrong. The germline V gene encodes CDR1 SGHKS and CDR2 YYEKEE (reference sequence). This CDR3 spans 16 amino acids. The CDR3 DNA reads as TGTGCCAGCAGCTTGGGTCCCGCAGGAGCCAACTACGAGCAGTACTTC. This sequence encodes CASSLGPAGANYEQYF.

The chain has TRBV28 and TRBJ2-1; D uncertain. The germline V and J ends were trimmed by 2 bases and 0 bases, with 5 bases remaining between them. CDR3 size: 14 residues. Germline V CDR1 and CDR2: MDHEN, SYDVKM. Written as DNA, the CDR3 is TGTGCCAGCAGTTTACCTTTCTCCTACAATGAGCAGTTCTTC. Protein: CASSLPFSYNEQFF.

The V and J genes are TRBV24-1 and TRBJ2-3; D tentatively reads TRBD1 or TRBD2 (5 bases each). This CDR3 has 13 residues. CDR1 and CDR2 (germline): KGHDR, SFDVKD. V gave up 6 bases and J gave up 4 bases, with 10 bases separating them. Here the CDR3 reads CATSPRGADTQYF. The CDR3 DNA reads as TGTGCCACCAGTCCCCGGGGCGCAGATACGCAGTATTTT.

The CDR3 region is CASSFGANYEQYF. CDR3 DNA: TGTGCCAGCAGTTTTGGAGCTAACTACGAGCAGTACTTC. The chain joins TRBV27 to TRBJ2-7; no definite D call. This CDR3 has 13 amino acids. V was clipped by 3 bases and J by 3 bases, with 9 bases between them. Germline V gene lookup returns CDR1 MNHEY and CDR2 SMNVEV (reference sequence).

The chain couples TRBV5-1 to TRBJ2-7; 10 positions match TRBD2. Germline CDR1 and CDR2: SGHRS and YFSETQ. The junction had 4 bases not matched to a gene; V was cut back by 3 bases and J by 4 bases. The CDR3 covers 14 residues. The CDR3 DNA follows: TGCGCCAGCAGCTCTAGCGGGGGTAAATACGAGCAGTACTTC. As protein: CASSSSGGKYEQYF.

The rearrangement links TRBV27 to TRBJ2-7; D is undetermined. With 9 bases removed from V and 2 bases from J, the gap between germline ends came to 17 bases. The length of the CDR3 is 14 residues. The germline V gene encodes CDR1 MNHEY and CDR2 SMNVEV (reference sequence). CDR3 DNA: TGTGCCAGTAAATCCGTCGGTACTACCTACGAGCAGTACTTC. Its protein is CASKSVGTTYEQYF.

This chain links TRBV7-7 with TRBJ2-5, with D unresolved. The CDR3 consists of 11 residues. The germline gives CDR1 SSHAT, CDR2 FNYEAQ (reference sequence). In DNA form, the CDR3 reads TGTGCTGGCAGCTTCCAAGAGACCCAGTACTTC. Translation gives CAGSFQETQYF. Full variable domain (outside the CDR3, taken from reference TRBV7-7 and TRBJ2-5): GAGVSQSPRYKVTKRGQDVTLRCDPISSHATLYWYQQALGQGPEFLTYFNYEAQPDKSGLPSDRFSAERPEGSISTLTIQRTEQRDSAMYRCAGSFQETQYFGPGTRLLVL.